The TCR beta chain under discussion was sequenced for a study of blood T cell repertoires in COVID-19. Study-wide context: Specimens from acute and convalescent COVID-19 originated in the United States, Italy and Spain.

The table lists this clone with a count of one. Allocation to cohorts depended on clinical history reported by the participants. How the authors handled the data: From reference gene primer amplification, estimates of nucleated cell counts were derived. This table comes from immunoSEQ multiplex PCR, and its TCRdb copy is limited to in-frame clones, with some not included. Clone size and the V and J calls come from that table; the DNA yielded D and trimming. Of 210,000 or so clones in the sample, 65% to 85% are singletons; the top ten hold 4.3%. With V trimmed by 4 bases and J by 8 bases, 7 bases remained unmatched. Germline V gene data show CDR1 as SGHRS and CDR2 as YFSETQ. This CDR3 has 13 amino acids.

This receptor was identified in a man younger than 40 with acute COVID-19. The rearrangement links TRBV5-1 to TRBJ1-2, with TRBD1 matching 8 bases. Material: PBMCs or T cells enriched from blood (not recorded which). The CDR3 DNA reads as TGCGCCAGCAGCGCCCAGGGGGCGCAAGGCTACACCTTC. It encodes CASSAQGAQGYTF. The variable domain in full, with the rest retrieved from reference TRBV5-1 and TRBJ1-2, is KAGVTQTPRYLIKTRGQQVTLSCSPISGHRSVSWYQQTPGQGLQFLFEYFSETQRNKGNFPGRFSGRQFSNSRSEMNVSTLELGDSALYLCASSAQGAQGYTFGSGTRLTVV.